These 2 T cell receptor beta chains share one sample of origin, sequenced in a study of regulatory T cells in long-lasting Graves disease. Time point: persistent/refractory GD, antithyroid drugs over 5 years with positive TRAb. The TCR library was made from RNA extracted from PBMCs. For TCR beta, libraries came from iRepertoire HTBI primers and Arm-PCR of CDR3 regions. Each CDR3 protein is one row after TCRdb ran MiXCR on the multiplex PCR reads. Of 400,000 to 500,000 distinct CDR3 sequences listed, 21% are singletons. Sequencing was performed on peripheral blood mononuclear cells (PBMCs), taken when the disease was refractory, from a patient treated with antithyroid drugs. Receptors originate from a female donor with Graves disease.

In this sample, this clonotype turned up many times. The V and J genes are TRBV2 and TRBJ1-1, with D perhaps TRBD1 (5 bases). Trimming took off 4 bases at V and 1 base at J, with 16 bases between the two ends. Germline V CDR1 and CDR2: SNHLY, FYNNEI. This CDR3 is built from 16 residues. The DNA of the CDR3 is TGTGCCAGCAGTGGTAGTCGATCGGGACGGAACACTGAAGCTTTCTTT. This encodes CASSGSRSGRNTEAFF.

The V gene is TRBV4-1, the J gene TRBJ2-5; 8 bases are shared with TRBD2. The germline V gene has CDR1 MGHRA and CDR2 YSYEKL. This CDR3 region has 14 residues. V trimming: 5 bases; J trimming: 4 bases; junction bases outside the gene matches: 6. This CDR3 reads CASSISGSPETQYF. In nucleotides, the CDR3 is TGCGCCAGCAGCATAAGCGGGAGCCCAGAGACCCAGTACTTC.